This T cell receptor beta chain came from a study of blood T cell repertoires in COVID-19. Background on the study: Samples representing acute and convalescent COVID-19 were sourced from the United States, Italy and Spain.

Profiling relied on immunoSEQ multiplex PCR, and the TCRdb table lists in-frame clones only, not all of them. The sample yields 430,000 or so clones, approximately 90% seen once. The study assigned cohorts using participant-reported clinical history. This CDR3 has 17 residues. The germline V gene has CDR1 LNHDA and CDR2 SQIVND (reference sequence). V shed 5 bases, J shed 3 bases, and the junction held 11 bases outside the gene matches. The sequence came from a woman between 18 and 29 years old who had been exposed to COVID-19. The chain uses TRBV19 and TRBJ1-1; 11 positions match TRBD1. The sequencing sample was made of PBMCs or T cells enriched from blood (not recorded which). Here the CDR3 reads CASSFGQGAEQYTEAFF. CDR3 DNA: TGTGCCAGTAGTTTCGGACAGGGGGCCGAACAGTACACTGAAGCTTTCTTT.